The 9 T cell receptor beta chains presented below share a single source sample, sequenced in a study of T cell responses to AZD1222 COVID-19 vaccine. The repertoire was sequenced with immunoSEQ multiplex PCR; TCRdb's copy has only in-frame clones and lacks some. The data hold roughly 110,000 clones, with about 90% observed a single time. Sequencing used peripheral blood, obtained on day 0 of AZD1222 vaccination. Receptors originate from an adult in good health.

This clone has more than one count but fewer than ten. V is TRBV7-9 and J is TRBJ2-7, with a possible D match to TRBD1 (5 bases). This CDR3 spans 13 amino acids. Trimming removed 3 bases at V and 1 base at J, with 7 bases between. Germline CDR1 SEHNR, CDR2 FQNEAQ (reference sequence). CDR3 residues: CASSLAGSYEQYF. Written as DNA, the CDR3 is TGTGCCAGCAGCTTGGCAGGGTCCTACGAGCAGTACTTC.

The chain uses TRBV6-5 and TRBJ1-1, with D uncertain. CDR3 length: 15 residues. V dropped 5 bases and J dropped 1 base, with 14 bases sitting between them. Germline CDR1 is MNHEY and CDR2 is SVGAGI. In DNA, the CDR3 is TGTGCCAGCAGTAGACTGACTGAGGGGAACACTGAAGCTTTCTTT. Translating gives CASSRLTEGNTEAFF.

This chain joins TRBV7-2 and TRBJ1-1; 7 bases align to TRBD1. The trim removed 7 bases at V and 3 bases at J, leaving 14 bases unmatched. The CDR3 has 16 residues. Germline CDR1 reads SGHTA; CDR2 reads FQGNSA. DNA of the CDR3: TGTGCCAGCACTTTATTAGGGGGCGCGACGGACACTGAAGCTTTCTTT. It is translated as CASTLLGGATDTEAFF.

The genes are TRBV14 and TRBJ1-6; 7 positions match TRBD1. CDR3 size: 17 residues. V was clipped by 4 bases and J by 0 bases; unmatched bases: 6. CDR1 is SGHDN and CDR2 is FVKESK in the germline V gene. CDR3 in DNA: TGTGCCAGCAGCCCGAGGGGGCGGAGCTCCTATAATTCACCCCTCCACTTT. Protein sequence: CASSPRGRSSYNSPLHF. Variable domain in full (rest from reference TRBV14 and TRBJ1-6): EAGVTQFPSHSVIEKGQTVTLRCDPISGHDNLYWYRRVMGKEIKFLLHFVKESKQDESGMPNNRFLAERTGGTYSTLKVQPAELEDSGVYFCASSPRGRSSYNSPLHFGNGTRLTVT.

V usage is TRBV11-3 and J usage is TRBJ2-1; TRBD2 matches at 15 bases. The CDR3 runs 16 residues. Germline V gives CDR1 SGHNT, CDR2 YENEEA. Trimming took 5 bases from V and 2 from J; bases not matched to a gene: 1. CDR3 protein: CASSGTSGRTYNEQFF. CDR3 nucleotides: TGTGCCAGCAGCGGGACTAGCGGGAGGACCTACAATGAGCAGTTCTTC. Drawing the rest from reference TRBV11-3 and TRBJ2-1, the complete variable domain is EAGVVQSPRYKIIEKKQPVAFWCNPISGHNTLYWYLQNLGQGPELLIRYENEEAVDDSQLPKDRFSAERLKGVDSTLKIQPAELGDSAVYLCASSGTSGRTYNEQFFGPGTRLTVL.

The DNA of the CDR3 is TGTGCCACCAGCAGAGGGTTCCCCGAACTAGCGTCTACTAGCACAGATACGCAGTATTTT. Translation gives CATSRGFPELASTSTDTQYF. The chain employs TRBV15 and TRBJ2-3, with 7 bases that match TRBD2. This CDR3 has 20 amino acids. Germline V CDR1 and CDR2: LNHNV, YYDKDF (reference sequence). Trimming removed 1 base from V and 0 bases from J; junction bases left unmatched: 16.

V usage is TRBV7-9 and J usage is TRBJ2-2; D gene unclear. V was trimmed by 1 base and J by 5 bases, leaving 11 bases between them. The V gene's germline CDR1 is SEHNR and CDR2 FQNEAQ (reference sequence). This CDR3 spans 15 amino acids. The CDR3: CASSLESRNTGELFF. CDR3 nucleotides: TGTGCCAGCAGCTTAGAGTCTAGAAATACCGGGGAGCTGTTTTTT.

The chain carries TRBV6-6 and TRBJ2-2; 9 bases match TRBD1. The trim removed 6 bases at V and 0 bases at J, leaving 2 bases unmatched. From germline, CDR1 is MNHNY and CDR2 SVGAGI (reference sequence). CDR3 length: 15 residues. CDR3 loop: CASRTGGANTGELFF. The CDR3 DNA follows: TGTGCCAGCAGAACAGGGGGCGCGAACACCGGGGAGCTGTTTTTT.

This rearrangement joins TRBV7-2 to TRBJ2-7; D is unclear. This CDR3 contains 14 residues. CDR1 is SGHTA, CDR2 FQGNSA, per germline. Trimming left V 5 bases short and J 7 bases short, with 18 bases between. CDR3 DNA: TGTGCCAGCAGCCTCTCGACGGTGTCGGGTGAGCAGTACTTC. Protein: CASSLSTVSGEQYF.